The 2 T cell receptor beta chains below all came from one sample that was sequenced in a study of blood T cell repertoires in COVID-19. The assay was immunoSEQ multiplex PCR, and TCRdb's table has in-frame clones only and misses some. The sample shows roughly 200,000 clones, more than 80% of them seen only once. Sequences were obtained from PBMCs or T cells enriched from blood (not recorded which). The source of these receptors is a man aged 25-45 years who had recovered from COVID-19.

V usage is TRBV30 and J usage is TRBJ2-3, with TRBD2 identical over 13 bases. The CDR3 is 14 amino acids. V was pared by 5 bases and J by 6 bases, with 5 bases of the junction left unmatched. The germline V gene encodes CDR1 GTSNPN and CDR2 SVGIG (reference sequence). This CDR3 reads CAWGLAGATDTQYF. The CDR3 nucleotides are TGTGCCTGGGGACTAGCGGGAGCTACGGATACGCAGTATTTT.

The chain combines TRBV10-3 with TRBJ2-4; the match to TRBD1 covers 10 bases. Germline CDR1 and CDR2: ENHRY and SYGVKD. J gave up 12 bases and V 6 bases, and 5 bases lay outside the gene matches. This CDR3 has 12 amino acids. CDR3 DNA sequence: TGTGCCATCAGCGGGACAGGGGAGGATCAGTACTTC. Amino acids: CAISGTGEDQYF.